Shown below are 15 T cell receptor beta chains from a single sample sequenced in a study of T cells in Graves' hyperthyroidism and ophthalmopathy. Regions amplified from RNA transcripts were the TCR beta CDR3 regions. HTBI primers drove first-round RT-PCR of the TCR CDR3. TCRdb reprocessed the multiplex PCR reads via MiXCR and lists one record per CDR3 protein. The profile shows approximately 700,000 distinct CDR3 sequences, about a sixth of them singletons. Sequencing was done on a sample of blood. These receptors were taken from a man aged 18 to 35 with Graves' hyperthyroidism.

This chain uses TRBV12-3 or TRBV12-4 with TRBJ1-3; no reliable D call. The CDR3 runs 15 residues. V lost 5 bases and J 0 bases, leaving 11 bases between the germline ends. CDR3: CASSPRLISGNTIYF. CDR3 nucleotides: TGTGCCAGCAGTCCTCGCCTGATCTCTGGAAACACCATATATTTT.

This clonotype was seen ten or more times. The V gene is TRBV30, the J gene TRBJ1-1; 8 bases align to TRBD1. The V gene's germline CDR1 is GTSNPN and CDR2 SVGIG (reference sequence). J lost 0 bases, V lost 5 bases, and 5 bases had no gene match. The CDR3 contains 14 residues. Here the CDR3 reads CAWGGQVMNTEAFF. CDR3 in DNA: TGTGCCTGGGGGGGACAGGTCATGAACACTGAAGCTTTCTTT.

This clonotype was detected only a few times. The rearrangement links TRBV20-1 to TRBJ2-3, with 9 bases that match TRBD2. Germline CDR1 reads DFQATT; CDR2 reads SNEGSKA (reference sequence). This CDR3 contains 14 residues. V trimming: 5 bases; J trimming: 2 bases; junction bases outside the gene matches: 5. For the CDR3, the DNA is TGCAGTGCTCGGCGACTAGCGGCCACAGATACGCAGTATTTT. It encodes CSARRLAATDTQYF.

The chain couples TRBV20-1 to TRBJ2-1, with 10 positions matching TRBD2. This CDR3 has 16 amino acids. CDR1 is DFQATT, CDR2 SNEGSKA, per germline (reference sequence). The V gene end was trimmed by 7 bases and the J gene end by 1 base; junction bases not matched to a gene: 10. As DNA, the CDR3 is TGCAGTGGTCAGTTAAGCGGGAGGGGGTCCTACAATGAGCAGTTCTTC. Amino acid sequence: CSGQLSGRGSYNEQFF.

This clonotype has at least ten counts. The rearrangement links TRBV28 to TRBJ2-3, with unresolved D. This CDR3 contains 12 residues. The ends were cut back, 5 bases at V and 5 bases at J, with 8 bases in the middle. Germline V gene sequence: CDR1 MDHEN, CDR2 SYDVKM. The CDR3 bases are TGTGCCAGCAGTCCAGTTCGAGATACGCAGTATTTT. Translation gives CASSPVRDTQYF.

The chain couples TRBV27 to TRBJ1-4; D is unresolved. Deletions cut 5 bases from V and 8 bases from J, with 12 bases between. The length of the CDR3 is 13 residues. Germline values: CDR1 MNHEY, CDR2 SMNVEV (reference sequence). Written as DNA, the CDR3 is TGTGCCAGCAGTGAAACCGCGGGGGAAAAACTGTTTTTT. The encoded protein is CASSETAGEKLFF.

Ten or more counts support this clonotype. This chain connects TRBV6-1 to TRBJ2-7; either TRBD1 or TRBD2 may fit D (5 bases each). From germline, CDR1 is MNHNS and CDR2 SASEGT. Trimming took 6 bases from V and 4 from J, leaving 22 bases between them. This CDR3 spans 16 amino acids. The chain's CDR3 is CASRPAGTQPFYEQYF. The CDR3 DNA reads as TGTGCCAGCAGACCCGCCGGGACCCAGCCCTTTTACGAGCAGTACTTC.

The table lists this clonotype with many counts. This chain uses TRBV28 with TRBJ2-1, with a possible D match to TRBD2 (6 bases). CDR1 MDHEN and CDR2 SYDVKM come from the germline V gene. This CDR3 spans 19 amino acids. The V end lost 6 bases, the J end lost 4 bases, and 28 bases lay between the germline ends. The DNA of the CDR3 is TGTGCCAGCAGCTCGACCTACCAAGTTTGGAGGGCCGGGTACAATGAGCAGTTCTTC. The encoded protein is CASSSTYQVWRAGYNEQFF.

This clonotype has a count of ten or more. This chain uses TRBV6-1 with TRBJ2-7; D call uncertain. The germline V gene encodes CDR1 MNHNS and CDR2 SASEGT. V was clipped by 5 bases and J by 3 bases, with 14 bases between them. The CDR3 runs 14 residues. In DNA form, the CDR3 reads TGTGCCAGCAGTTATTCAGGAGATTTCTACGAGCAGTACTTC. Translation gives CASSYSGDFYEQYF.

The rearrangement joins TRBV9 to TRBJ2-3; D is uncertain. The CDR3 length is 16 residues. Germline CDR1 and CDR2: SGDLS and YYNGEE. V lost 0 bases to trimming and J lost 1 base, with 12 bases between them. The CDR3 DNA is TGTGCCAGCAGCGTAGCATCCCAAGGCGGCACAGATACGCAGTATTTT. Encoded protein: CASSVASQGGTDTQYF.

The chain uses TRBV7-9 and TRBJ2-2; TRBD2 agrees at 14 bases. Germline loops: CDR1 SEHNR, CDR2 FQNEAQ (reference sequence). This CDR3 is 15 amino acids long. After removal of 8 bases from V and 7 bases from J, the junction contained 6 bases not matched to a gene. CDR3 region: CASRLAGGSNGELFF. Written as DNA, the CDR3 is TGTGCCAGCCGACTAGCGGGAGGGTCGAACGGGGAGCTGTTTTTT. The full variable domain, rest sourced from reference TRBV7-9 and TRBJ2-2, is DTGVSQNPRHKITKRGQNVTFRCDPISEHNRLYWYRQTLGQGPEFLTYFQNEAQLEKSRLLSDRFSAERPKGSFSTLEIQRTEQGDSAMYLCASRLAGGSNGELFFGEGSRLTVL.

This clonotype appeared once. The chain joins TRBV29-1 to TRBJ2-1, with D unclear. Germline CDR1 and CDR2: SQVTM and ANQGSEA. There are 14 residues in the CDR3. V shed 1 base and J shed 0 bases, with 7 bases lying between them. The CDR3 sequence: CSVEAGYSYNEQFF. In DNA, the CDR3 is TGCAGCGTTGAAGCCGGGTACTCCTACAATGAGCAGTTCTTC.

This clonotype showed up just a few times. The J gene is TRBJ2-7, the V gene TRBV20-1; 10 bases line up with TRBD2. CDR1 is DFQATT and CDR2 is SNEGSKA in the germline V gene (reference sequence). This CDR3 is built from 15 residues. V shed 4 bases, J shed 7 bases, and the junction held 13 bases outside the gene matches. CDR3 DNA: TGCAGTGCTAACGGCGGGGATCTAGCGGGAGTAGAGCAGTACTTC. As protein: CSANGGDLAGVEQYF.

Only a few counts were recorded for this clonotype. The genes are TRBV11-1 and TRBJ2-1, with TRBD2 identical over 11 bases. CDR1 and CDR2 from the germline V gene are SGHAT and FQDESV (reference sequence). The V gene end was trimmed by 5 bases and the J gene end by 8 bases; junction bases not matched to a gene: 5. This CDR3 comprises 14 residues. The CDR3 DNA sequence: TGTGCCAGCAGCATTAGCGGGAGGGGCTATGAGCAGTTCTTC. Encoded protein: CASSISGRGYEQFF.

This CDR3 reads CSASGGRGGNQPQHF. CDR3 sequence (DNA): TGCAGTGCTAGCGGTGGTAGAGGGGGCAATCAGCCCCAGCATTTT. The genes are TRBV20-1 and TRBJ1-5; possible D gene TRBD1, 5 bases. CDR3 length: 15 residues. Germline CDR1 is DFQATT and CDR2 is SNEGSKA (reference sequence). V lost 3 bases to trimming and J lost 2 bases, with 14 bases between them.